The clone carrying this T cell receptor beta chain is a singleton in its sample. The antigen remains unidentified. The sample belongs to a study of OX40 agonist ivuxolimab in advanced cancers. Across the whole study: Clinicians treated patients with ivuxolimab, an agonistic anti-OX40 (CD134) antibody.

Study-level points and caveats: Expanded clones were, on average, more numerous in CD8+ T cells than in CD4+.

This table comes from immunoSEQ multiplex PCR, and its TCRdb copy is limited to in-frame clones, with some not included. The sample lists 60,000 to 95,000 clones, more than 75% seen once, with 0.3% to 0.4% in the top ten. CDR1 SGHRS and CDR2 YFSETQ come from the germline V gene. The CDR3 has 12 amino acids. The V gene lost 1 base and the J gene lost 6 bases, with 5 bases spanning the gap. The genes are TRBV5-1 and TRBJ2-1; D ambiguous. This specimen consisted of CD4+ or CD8+ T cells sorted from blood, obtained in a trial of the OX40 agonist ivuxolimab. The receptor was isolated from an adult with an advanced solid tumor such as melanoma, head and neck, liver or kidney cancer. The CDR3, as DNA: TGCGCCAGCAGCTTGATTGGCAATGAGCAGTTCTTC. Translating it yields CASSLIGNEQFF.